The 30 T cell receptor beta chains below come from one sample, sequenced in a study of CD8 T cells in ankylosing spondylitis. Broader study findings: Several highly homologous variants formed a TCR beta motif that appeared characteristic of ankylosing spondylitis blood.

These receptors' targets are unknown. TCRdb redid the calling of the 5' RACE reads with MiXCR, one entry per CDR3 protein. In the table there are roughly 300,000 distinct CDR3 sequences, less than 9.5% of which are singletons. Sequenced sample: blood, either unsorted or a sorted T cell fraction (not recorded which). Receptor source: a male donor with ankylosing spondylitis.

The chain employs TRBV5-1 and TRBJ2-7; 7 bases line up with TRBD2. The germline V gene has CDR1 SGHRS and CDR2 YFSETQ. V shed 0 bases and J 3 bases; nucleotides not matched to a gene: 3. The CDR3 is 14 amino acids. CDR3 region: CASSLEGTIYEQYF. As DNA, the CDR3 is TGCGCCAGCAGCTTGGAGGGGACTATCTACGAGCAGTACTTC.

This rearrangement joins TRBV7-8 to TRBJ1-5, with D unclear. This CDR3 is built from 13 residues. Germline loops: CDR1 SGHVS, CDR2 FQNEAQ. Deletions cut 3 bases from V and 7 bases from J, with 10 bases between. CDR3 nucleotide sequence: TGTGCCAGCAGCTTTGGACCAGAACAGCCCCAGCATTTT. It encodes CASSFGPEQPQHF.

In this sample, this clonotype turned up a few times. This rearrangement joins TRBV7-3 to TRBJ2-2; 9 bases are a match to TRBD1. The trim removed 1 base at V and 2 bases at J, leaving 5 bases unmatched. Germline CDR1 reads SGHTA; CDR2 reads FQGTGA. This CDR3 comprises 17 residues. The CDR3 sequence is CASSLIRDRVNTGELFF. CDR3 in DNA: TGTGCCAGCAGCTTAATTCGGGACAGGGTTAACACCGGGGAGCTGTTTTTT.

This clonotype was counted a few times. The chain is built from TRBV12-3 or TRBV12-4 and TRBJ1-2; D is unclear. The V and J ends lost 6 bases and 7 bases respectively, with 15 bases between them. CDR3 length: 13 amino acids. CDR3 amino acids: CASRSYPATGYTF. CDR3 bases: TGTGCCAGCAGGAGCTACCCGGCAACTGGCTACACCTTC.

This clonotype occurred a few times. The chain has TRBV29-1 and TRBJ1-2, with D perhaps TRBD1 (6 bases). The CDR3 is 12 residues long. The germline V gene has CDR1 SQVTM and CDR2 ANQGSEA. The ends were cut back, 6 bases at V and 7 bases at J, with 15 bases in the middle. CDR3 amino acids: CSVSLQGSGYTF. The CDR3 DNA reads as TGCAGCGTATCCCTTCAGGGGAGTGGCTACACCTTC.

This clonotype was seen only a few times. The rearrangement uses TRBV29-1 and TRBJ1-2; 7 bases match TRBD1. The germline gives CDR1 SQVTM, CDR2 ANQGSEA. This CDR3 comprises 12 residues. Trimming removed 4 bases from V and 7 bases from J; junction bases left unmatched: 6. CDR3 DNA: TGCAGCGTTGGGCAGGGGGAAGCTGGCTACACCTTC. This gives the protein CSVGQGEAGYTF.

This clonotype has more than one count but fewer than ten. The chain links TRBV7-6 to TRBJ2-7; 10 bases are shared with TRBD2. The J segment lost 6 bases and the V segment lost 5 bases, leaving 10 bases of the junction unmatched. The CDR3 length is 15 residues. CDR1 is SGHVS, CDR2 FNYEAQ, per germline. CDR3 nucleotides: TGTGCCAGCAGCGACCTCAGCGGGAGGGCTGGCGAGCAGTACTTC. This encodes CASSDLSGRAGEQYF.

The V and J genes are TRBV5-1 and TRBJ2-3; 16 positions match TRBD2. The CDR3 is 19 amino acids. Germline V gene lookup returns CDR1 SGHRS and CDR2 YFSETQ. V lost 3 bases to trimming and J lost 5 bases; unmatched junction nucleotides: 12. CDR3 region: CASSSYPGLAGGRIDTQYF. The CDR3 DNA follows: TGCGCCAGCAGCTCCTATCCGGGACTAGCGGGAGGGCGGATAGATACGCAGTATTTT.

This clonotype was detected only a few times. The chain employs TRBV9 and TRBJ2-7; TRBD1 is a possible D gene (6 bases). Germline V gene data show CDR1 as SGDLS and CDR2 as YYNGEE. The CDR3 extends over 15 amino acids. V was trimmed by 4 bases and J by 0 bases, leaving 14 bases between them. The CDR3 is CASSSADSPSYEQYF. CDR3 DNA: TGTGCCAGCAGCTCCGCGGACAGCCCCTCCTACGAGCAGTACTTC.

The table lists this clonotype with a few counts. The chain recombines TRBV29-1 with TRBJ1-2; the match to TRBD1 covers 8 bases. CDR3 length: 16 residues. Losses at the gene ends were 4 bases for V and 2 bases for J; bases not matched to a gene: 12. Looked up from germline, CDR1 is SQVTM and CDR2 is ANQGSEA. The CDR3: CSVGGTGVGFNYGYTF. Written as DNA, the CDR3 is TGCAGCGTTGGGGGGACAGGAGTGGGGTTCAACTATGGCTACACCTTC.

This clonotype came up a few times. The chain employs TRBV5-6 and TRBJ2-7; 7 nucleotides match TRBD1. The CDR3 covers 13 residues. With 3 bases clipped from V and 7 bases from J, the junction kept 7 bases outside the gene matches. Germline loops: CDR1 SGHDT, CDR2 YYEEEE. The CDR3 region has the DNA TGTGCCAGCAGCTACGACAGGGCTGGAGAGCAGTACTTC. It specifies CASSYDRAGEQYF. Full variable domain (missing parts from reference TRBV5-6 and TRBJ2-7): DAGVTQSPTHLIKTRGQQVTLRCSPKSGHDTVSWYQQALGQGPQFIFQYYEEEERQRGNFPDRFSGHQFPNYSSELNVNALLLGDSALYLCASSYDRAGEQYFGPGTRLTVT.

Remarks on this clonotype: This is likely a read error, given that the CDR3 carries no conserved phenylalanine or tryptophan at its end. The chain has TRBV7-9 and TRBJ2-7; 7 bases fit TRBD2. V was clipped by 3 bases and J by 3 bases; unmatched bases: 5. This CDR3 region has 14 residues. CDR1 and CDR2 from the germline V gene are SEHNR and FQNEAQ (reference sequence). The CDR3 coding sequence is TGTGCCAGCAGCTTTCTGGGCGGGAGCTACGAGCAGTACTCC. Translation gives CASSFLGGSYEQYS.

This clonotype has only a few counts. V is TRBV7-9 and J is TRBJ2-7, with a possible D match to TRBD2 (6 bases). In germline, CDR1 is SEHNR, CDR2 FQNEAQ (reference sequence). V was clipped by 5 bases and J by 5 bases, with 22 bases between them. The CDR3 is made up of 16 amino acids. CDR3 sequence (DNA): TGTGCCAGCAGCCTAGGAGGGACCCCTGGGCTCAACGAGCAGTACTTC. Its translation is CASSLGGTPGLNEQYF. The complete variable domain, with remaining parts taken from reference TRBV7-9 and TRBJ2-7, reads DTGVSQNPRHKITKRGQNVTFRCDPISEHNRLYWYRQTLGQGPEFLTYFQNEAQLEKSRLLSDRFSAERPKGSFSTLEIQRTEQGDSAMYLCASSLGGTPGLNEQYFGPGTRLTVT.

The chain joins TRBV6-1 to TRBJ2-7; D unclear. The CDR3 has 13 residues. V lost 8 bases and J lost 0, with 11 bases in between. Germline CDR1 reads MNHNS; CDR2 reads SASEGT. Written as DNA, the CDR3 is TGTGCCAGCCTCCGGATCAACTCCTACGAGCAGTACTTC. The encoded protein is CASLRINSYEQYF.

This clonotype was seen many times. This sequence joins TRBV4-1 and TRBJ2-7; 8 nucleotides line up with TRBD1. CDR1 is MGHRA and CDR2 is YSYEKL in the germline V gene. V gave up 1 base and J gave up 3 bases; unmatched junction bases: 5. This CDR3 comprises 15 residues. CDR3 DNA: TGCGCCAGCAGCCAAGGGACAGGGAATGTCTACGAGCAGTACTTC. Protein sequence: CASSQGTGNVYEQYF.

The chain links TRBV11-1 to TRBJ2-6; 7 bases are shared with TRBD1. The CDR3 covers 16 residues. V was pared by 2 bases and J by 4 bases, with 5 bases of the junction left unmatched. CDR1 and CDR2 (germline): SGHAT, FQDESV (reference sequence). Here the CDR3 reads CASSLRGRLGANVLTF. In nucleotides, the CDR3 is TGTGCCAGCAGCTTAAGGGGGCGCTTAGGGGCCAACGTCCTGACTTTC.

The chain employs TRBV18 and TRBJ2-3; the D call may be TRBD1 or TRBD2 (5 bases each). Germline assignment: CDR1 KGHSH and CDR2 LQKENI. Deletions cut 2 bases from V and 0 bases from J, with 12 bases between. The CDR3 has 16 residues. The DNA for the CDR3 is TGTGCCAGCTCACCAATGGGGGAGACCAGCACAGATACGCAGTATTTT. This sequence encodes CASSPMGETSTDTQYF.

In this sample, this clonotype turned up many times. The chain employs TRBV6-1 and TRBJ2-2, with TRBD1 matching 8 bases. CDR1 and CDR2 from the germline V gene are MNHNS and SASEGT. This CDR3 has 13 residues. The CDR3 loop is CAATGDNTGELFF. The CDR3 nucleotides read TGTGCAGCGACAGGGGATAACACCGGGGAGCTGTTTTTT.

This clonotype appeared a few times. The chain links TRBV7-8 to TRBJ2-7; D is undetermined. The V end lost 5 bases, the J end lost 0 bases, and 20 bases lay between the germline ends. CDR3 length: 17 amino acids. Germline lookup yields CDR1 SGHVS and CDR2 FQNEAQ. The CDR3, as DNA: TGTGCCAGCAGCACAGAACAGACCCTTGCGGTCTCCTACGAGCAGTACTTC. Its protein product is CASSTEQTLAVSYEQYF.

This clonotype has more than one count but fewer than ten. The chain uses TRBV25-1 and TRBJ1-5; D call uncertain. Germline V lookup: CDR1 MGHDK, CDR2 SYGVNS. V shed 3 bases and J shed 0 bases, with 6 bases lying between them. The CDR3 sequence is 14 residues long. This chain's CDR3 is CASSDEYSNQPQHF. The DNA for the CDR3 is TGTGCCAGCAGTGACGAATATAGCAATCAGCCCCAGCATTTT.

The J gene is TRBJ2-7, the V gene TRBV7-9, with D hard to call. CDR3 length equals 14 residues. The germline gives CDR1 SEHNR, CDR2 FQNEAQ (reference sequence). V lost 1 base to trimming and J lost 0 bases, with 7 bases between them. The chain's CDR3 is CASSLVPFSYEQYF. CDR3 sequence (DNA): TGTGCCAGCAGCTTAGTTCCCTTCTCCTACGAGCAGTACTTC.

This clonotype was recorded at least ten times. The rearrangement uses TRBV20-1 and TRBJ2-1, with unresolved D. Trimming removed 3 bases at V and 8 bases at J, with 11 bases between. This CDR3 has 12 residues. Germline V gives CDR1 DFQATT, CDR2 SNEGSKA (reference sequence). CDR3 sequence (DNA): TGCAGTGCTAGTTTAGACGTGCATGAGCAGTTCTTC. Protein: CSASLDVHEQFF.

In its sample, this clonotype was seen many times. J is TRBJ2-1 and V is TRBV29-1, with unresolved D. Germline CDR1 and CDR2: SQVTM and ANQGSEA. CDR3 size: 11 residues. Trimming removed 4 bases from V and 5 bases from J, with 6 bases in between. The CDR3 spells CSVGADNEQFF. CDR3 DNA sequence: TGCAGCGTTGGAGCCGACAATGAGCAGTTCTTC.

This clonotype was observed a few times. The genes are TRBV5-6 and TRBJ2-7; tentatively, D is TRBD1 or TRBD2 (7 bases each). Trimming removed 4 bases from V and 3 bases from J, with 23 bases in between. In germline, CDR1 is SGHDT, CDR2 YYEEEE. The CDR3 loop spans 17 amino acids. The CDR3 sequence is CASSRRRQGGDSYEQYF. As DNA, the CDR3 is TGTGCCAGCAGCCGGAGACGACAGGGAGGGGATAGCTACGAGCAGTACTTC.

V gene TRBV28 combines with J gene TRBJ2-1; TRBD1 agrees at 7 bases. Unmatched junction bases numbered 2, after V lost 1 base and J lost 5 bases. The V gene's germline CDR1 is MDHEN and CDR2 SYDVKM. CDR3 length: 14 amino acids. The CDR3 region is CASSLSGTDNEQFF. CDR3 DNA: TGTGCCAGCAGTTTATCCGGGACAGACAATGAGCAGTTCTTC.

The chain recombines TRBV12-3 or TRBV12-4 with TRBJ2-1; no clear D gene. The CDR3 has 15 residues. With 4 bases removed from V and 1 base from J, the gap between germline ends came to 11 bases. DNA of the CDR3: TGTGCCAGCAGTTCAGCGTACGGGTCCTACAATGAGCAGTTCTTC. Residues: CASSSAYGSYNEQFF.

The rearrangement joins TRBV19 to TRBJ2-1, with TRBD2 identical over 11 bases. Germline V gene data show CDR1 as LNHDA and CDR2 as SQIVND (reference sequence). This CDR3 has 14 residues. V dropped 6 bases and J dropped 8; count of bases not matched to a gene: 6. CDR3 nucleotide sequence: TGTGCCAGTAGAGAACTAGCGGGAGTGGATGAGCAGTTCTTC. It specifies CASRELAGVDEQFF.

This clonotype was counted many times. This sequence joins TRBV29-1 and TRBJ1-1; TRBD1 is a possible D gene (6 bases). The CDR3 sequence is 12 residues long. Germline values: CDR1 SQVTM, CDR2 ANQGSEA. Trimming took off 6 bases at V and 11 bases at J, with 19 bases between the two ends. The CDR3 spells CSVRDTVVFAFF. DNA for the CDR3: TGCAGCGTACGGGACACGGTGGTGTTCGCTTTCTTT.

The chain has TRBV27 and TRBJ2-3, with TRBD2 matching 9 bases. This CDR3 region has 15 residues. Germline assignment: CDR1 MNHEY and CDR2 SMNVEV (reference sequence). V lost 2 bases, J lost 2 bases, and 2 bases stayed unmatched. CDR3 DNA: TGTGCCAGCAGTTTACAGCGGGGGGTCACAGATACGCAGTATTTT. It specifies CASSLQRGVTDTQYF.

The CDR3 protein is CASSLGPVTETQYF. CDR3 DNA: TGCGCCAGCAGCTTGGGCCCAGTTACAGAGACCCAGTACTTC. The chain has TRBV5-1 and TRBJ2-5; the D is unclear. The germline V gene encodes CDR1 SGHRS and CDR2 YFSETQ. V shed 0 bases and J shed 4 bases, with 10 bases lying between them. This CDR3 has 14 residues.